This TCR beta chain was identified in a study of breast tumors, draining lymph nodes, adjacent tissues. This clonotype is labeled medium-sized (0.01 to 0.1%). V was pared by 3 bases and J by 1 base, with 6 bases between. Germline V gene sequence: CDR1 SNHLY, CDR2 FYNNEI. The CDR3 loop spans 13 amino acids. TCRdb processed the multiplex PCR reads anew with MiXCR; each CDR3 protein has one entry. Altogether around 22,000 distinct CDR3 sequences are present, around three fifths being singletons, with the ten largest covering 19%. This sequence originates from a female donor with breast cancer. Some clones in this sample may be carry-over from other donors' samples. The V and J genes are TRBV2 and TRBJ1-2; maybe TRBD1 (6 bases). The sequencing sample was made of tumor-adjacent breast tissue. CDR3 sequence reads: CASSDRGNYGYTF. DNA of the CDR3: TGTGCCAGCAGTGACAGGGGTAACTATGGCTACACCTTC.